This T cell receptor (beta chain) was identified in a study of T-cell memory formation after mild COVID-19. 5'RACE with constant-segment primers yielded barcoded, UMI-tagged TCR alpha and TCR beta cDNA libraries. TCRdb itself ran the 5' RACE reads through MiXCR, one entry per CDR3 protein. Of more than 75,000 distinct CDR3 sequences listed, more than 20% were seen once; the top ten hold roughly 39%. This clonotype has more than one count but fewer than ten. The clonotype comes from a man younger than 30 who had mild COVID-19 (a few samples of this study predate the infection). Cell type and time point are not known. Sequenced input: PBMCs or a T cell subset sorted from them (not recorded which).

CDR3 DNA sequence: TGTGCCAGCAGCGTGGGGGGGAGCCAGGCAGATACGCAGTATTTT. This translates into CASSVGGSQADTQYF. The genes are TRBV9 and TRBJ2-3; TRBD2 agrees at 7 bases. Germline CDR1 SGDLS, CDR2 YYNGEE. This CDR3 contains 15 residues. The ends lost 2 bases at V and 4 bases at J; junction bases unmatched: 7.